A single sample is the source of the 10 T cell receptor beta chains below, sequenced in a study of blood T cell repertoires in COVID-19. Profiled with immunoSEQ multiplex PCR; TCRdb holds only in-frame clones, not every one. The sample carries about 200,000 clones, approximately 84% recorded once. Sequencing was performed on peripheral blood. The receptors originated from a woman over 75 with COVID-19, enrolled during active disease.

The chain uses TRBV5-1 and TRBJ1-1; D is ambiguous. The ends were cut back, 0 bases at V and 1 base at J, with 13 bases in the middle. Germline assignment: CDR1 SGHRS and CDR2 YFSETQ. The CDR3 covers 16 residues. The chain's CDR3 is CASSLDAVGSNTEAFF. DNA for the CDR3: TGCGCCAGCAGCTTGGACGCGGTCGGATCGAACACTGAAGCTTTCTTT.

This chain uses TRBV11-2 with TRBJ1-1; no clear D. V was cut by 4 bases and J by 1 base, with 13 bases left in between. This CDR3 comprises 15 residues. Germline CDR1 SGHAT, CDR2 FQNNGV. For the CDR3, the DNA is TGTGCCAGCAGCTCCTCCCGAACCGGGAACACTGAAGCTTTCTTT. Encoded protein: CASSSSRTGNTEAFF. The full variable domain, with the rest looked up from reference TRBV11-2 and TRBJ1-1, is EAGVAQSPRYKIIEKRQSVAFWCNPISGHATLYWYQQILGQGPKLLIQFQNNGVVDDSQLPKDRFSAERLKGVDSTLKIQPAKLEDSAVYLCASSSSRTGNTEAFFGQGTRLTVV.

The J gene is TRBJ2-1, the V gene TRBV7-9; tentative D call: TRBD1 (5 bases). The V gene's germline CDR1 is SEHNR and CDR2 FQNEAQ (reference sequence). The CDR3 is made up of 17 amino acids. V dropped 5 bases and J dropped 1 base, with 18 bases sitting between them. The DNA for the CDR3 is TGTGCCAGCAGCCCCCCTGCAGGGAAGGCGTCCTACAATGAGCAGTTCTTC. Its protein is CASSPPAGKASYNEQFF.

The chain employs TRBV18 and TRBJ1-1, with D perhaps matching TRBD1 (5 bases). The CDR3 consists of 14 residues. From germline, CDR1 is KGHSH and CDR2 LQKENI. The V gene lost 3 bases and the J gene lost 6 bases, with 14 bases spanning the gap. In nucleotides, the CDR3 is TGTGCCAGCTCACCGCGGGGGGAGGTCGCTGAAGCTTTCTTT. It is translated as CASSPRGEVAEAFF. Using reference TRBV18 and TRBJ1-1 for the parts outside the CDR3, the full variable domain is NAGVMQNPRHLVRRRGQEARLRCSPMKGHSHVYWYRQLPEEGLKFMVYLQKENIIDESGMPKERFSAEFPKEGPSILRIQQVVRGDSAAYFCASSPRGEVAEAFFGQGTRLTVV.

The V and J genes are TRBV7-9 and TRBJ1-6; the D gene is possibly TRBD1 (6 bases). The length of the CDR3 is 14 residues. Germline V gene lookup returns CDR1 SEHNR and CDR2 FQNEAQ (reference sequence). V lost 5 bases and J lost 8, with 13 bases in between. The CDR3 DNA follows: TGTGCCAGCAGCCGGGGGGCAGGGGATTCACCCCTCCACTTT. Its translation: CASSRGAGDSPLHF.

The chain recombines TRBV13 with TRBJ1-5; TRBD1 might be the D (6 bases). The germline V gene encodes CDR1 PRHDT and CDR2 FYEKMQ (reference sequence). The V gene lost 5 bases and the J gene lost 3 bases, with 11 bases spanning the gap. The CDR3 loop spans 14 amino acids. As DNA, the CDR3 is TGTGCCAGCAGCCAGGGGAGGGCCAATCAGCCCCAGCATTTT. Translating gives CASSQGRANQPQHF.

CDR3 in amino acids: CASSSGGTEAFF. CDR3 nucleotide sequence: TGCGCCAGCAGCTCCGGGGGCACTGAAGCTTTCTTT. The chain recombines TRBV5-1 with TRBJ1-1, with TRBD1 as a possible D gene (5 bases). Trimming left V 3 bases short and J 4 bases short, with 7 bases between. CDR3 length: 12 residues. Germline values: CDR1 SGHRS, CDR2 YFSETQ.

The count of this clone is one. CDR3: CASSTSGSLGSYNEQFF. The CDR3 nucleotides are TGTGCCAGCAGTACTAGCGGGAGTCTCGGGTCCTACAATGAGCAGTTCTTC. This rearrangement joins TRBV28 to TRBJ2-1; 11 nucleotides match TRBD2. J was trimmed by 1 base and V by 5 bases; bases with no gene match: 7. In germline, CDR1 is MDHEN, CDR2 SYDVKM. The CDR3 totals 17 residues. The whole variable domain, filled in from reference TRBV28 and TRBJ2-1, reads DVKVTQSSRYLVKRTGEKVFLECVQDMDHENMFWYRQDPGLGLRLIYFSYDVKMKEKGDIPEGYSVSREKKERFSLILESASTNQTSMYLCASSTSGSLGSYNEQFFGPGTRLTVL.

Only one count was recorded for this clone. This sequence joins TRBV28 and TRBJ2-7; a weak D match, TRBD2 (6 bases). CDR3 length: 14 residues. From germline, CDR1 is MDHEN and CDR2 SYDVKM. Trimming stripped 8 bases from V and 2 bases from J, with 16 bases between. Here the CDR3 DNA reads TGTGCCAGCGGATCCGGAGGGGTACCCTACGAGCAGTACTTC. It encodes CASGSGGVPYEQYF.

V is TRBV5-5 and J is TRBJ1-4; 11 bases map to TRBD1. V dropped 4 bases and J dropped 2; count of bases not matched to a gene: 7. CDR1 SGHKS and CDR2 YYEKEE come from the germline V gene (reference sequence). This CDR3 has 17 residues. The CDR3 is CASSPRDRGTTNEKLFF. CDR3 DNA sequence: TGTGCCAGCAGCCCCCGGGACAGGGGGACGACTAATGAAAAACTGTTTTTT.